The source of this T cell receptor (beta chain) is a study of T cells in Graves' hyperthyroidism and ophthalmopathy. This clonotype was detected ten times or more. Around 9.9 ml of fresh peripheral blood supplied the PBMCs. The ends lost 2 bases at V and 4 bases at J; junction bases unmatched: 3. CDR1 and CDR2 (germline): SNHLY, FYNNEI. CDR3 length equals 15 residues. Amplification of TCR beta CDR3 regions used RNA as the template. The TCR CDR3 first-round RT-PCR relied on the HTBI primer set. TCRdb independently ran MiXCR on the multiplex PCR reads; one entry per CDR3 protein. The repertoire holds about 350,000 distinct CDR3 sequences, with about 14% as singletons.

The TCR sequence derives from a woman in her 30s with Graves' hyperthyroidism. The V call is TRBV2, the J call TRBJ2-5; 11 bases fit TRBD2. Material: blood. CDR3 sequence reads: CASSELAGGGETQYF. As DNA, the CDR3 is TGTGCCAGCAGTGAACTAGCGGGAGGAGGAGAGACCCAGTACTTC.